One and the same sample provided the 24 T cell receptor beta chains below, sequenced in a study of T cells in Graves' hyperthyroidism and ophthalmopathy. RNA transcripts yielded amplified TCR beta CDR3 regions. In the first-round RT-PCR of the TCR CDR3, the HTBI primer set was used. TCRdb re-called the multiplex PCR reads with MiXCR, one entry per CDR3 protein. The sample lists around 610,000 distinct CDR3 sequences; roughly 14% were seen once. The specimen was blood. The receptors stem from a woman aged 40 to 50 with Graves' ophthalmopathy.

This clonotype was detected ten times or more. The V and J genes are TRBV4-3 and TRBJ2-4; D gene unclear. The germline V gene encodes CDR1 LGHNA and CDR2 YSLEER. V was trimmed by 0 bases and J by 7 bases, leaving 13 bases between them. CDR3 length equals 15 residues. CDR3 region: CASSQDREGFNIQYF. CDR3 coding DNA: TGCGCCAGCAGCCAAGATCGCGAAGGGTTCAACATTCAGTACTTC.

This clonotype has ten or more counts. The chain combines TRBV11-2 with TRBJ1-5, with D possibly matching TRBD1 (5 bases). Trimming pared 5 bases from V and 6 bases from J, leaving 20 bases between. The CDR3 loop spans 16 amino acids. CDR1 SGHAT and CDR2 FQNNGV come from the germline V gene. CDR3 nucleotide sequence: TGTGCCAGCAGCCTTTATGGTAGGGTTCAGGGTCAGCCCCAGCATTTT. It is translated as CASSLYGRVQGQPQHF.

At least ten counts were recorded for this clonotype. DNA for the CDR3: TGTGCCAGCAGTTTATCGGGGGAGTATAGCAATCAGCCCCAGCATTTT. This encodes CASSLSGEYSNQPQHF. The chain combines TRBV28 with TRBJ1-5; D is possibly TRBD1 (5 bases). CDR1 and CDR2 (germline): MDHEN, SYDVKM. V was pared by 1 base and J by 0 bases, with 10 bases between. The CDR3 consists of 16 residues.

The chain joins TRBV20-1 to TRBJ1-4, with D perhaps matching TRBD1 (5 bases). V lost 6 bases and J 0 bases, leaving 11 bases between the germline ends. The CDR3 has 14 residues. CDR1 and CDR2 (germline): DFQATT, SNEGSKA (reference sequence). Here the CDR3 reads CSAGPTATNEKLFF. The CDR3 DNA reads as TGCAGTGCAGGCCCGACAGCAACTAATGAAAAACTGTTTTTT.

V gene TRBV11-2 combines with J gene TRBJ2-1; 16 positions match TRBD2. With V trimmed by 3 bases and J by 7 bases, 6 bases remained unmatched. Germline lookup yields CDR1 SGHAT and CDR2 FQNNGV. The CDR3 is 17 residues long. CDR3 DNA: TGTGCCAGCAGCTTTCCGGGACTAGCGGGAGGGCCGAATGAGCAGTTCTTC. This codes for CASSFPGLAGGPNEQFF.

In its sample, this clonotype was seen many times. The chain couples TRBV6-1 to TRBJ2-7, with 8 bases lining up with TRBD1. J was trimmed by 0 bases and V by 5 bases; bases with no gene match: 9. Germline V gene sequence: CDR1 MNHNS, CDR2 SASEGT. The CDR3 extends over 16 amino acids. CDR3 region: CASSLQTGQVSYEQYF. The CDR3 bases are TGTGCCAGCAGTCTCCAAACGGGACAGGTCTCCTACGAGCAGTACTTC.

This clonotype has more than one count but fewer than ten. The J gene is TRBJ1-5, the V gene TRBV28; D not resolved. The V end lost 8 bases, the J end lost 0 bases, and 14 bases lay between the germline ends. Germline lookup yields CDR1 MDHEN and CDR2 SYDVKM. This CDR3 comprises 15 residues. CDR3 bases: TGTGCCAGCTTCCGTACAGCCTATAGCAATCAGCCCCAGCATTTT. This translates into CASFRTAYSNQPQHF.

This clonotype has just a few counts. This sequence joins TRBV18 and TRBJ1-5; D gene ambiguous. V lost 3 bases and J 4 bases, leaving 13 bases between the germline ends. The CDR3 has 15 residues. From germline, CDR1 is KGHSH and CDR2 LQKENI. The CDR3 DNA reads as TGTGCCAGCTCACCGAGTGGGGATGGGAATCAGCCCCAGCATTTT. Encoded protein: CASSPSGDGNQPQHF.

This sequence joins TRBV6-1 and TRBJ2-7; D perhaps matches TRBD1 (6 bases). There are 13 residues in the CDR3. Trimming shortened V by 4 bases and J by 2 bases, and 9 bases separated the two germline ends. From germline, CDR1 is MNHNS and CDR2 SASEGT. The CDR3 nucleotides are TGTGCCAGCAGTGCAGGGGTACCCTACGAGCAGTACTTC. It encodes CASSAGVPYEQYF.

Many counts were recorded for this clonotype. The chain combines TRBV28 with TRBJ2-7; D is ambiguous. Trimming pared 3 bases from V and 2 bases from J, leaving 14 bases between. From germline, CDR1 is MDHEN and CDR2 SYDVKM. The CDR3 loop spans 15 amino acids. The CDR3 region is CASSFVTDMTYEQYF. CDR3 DNA sequence: TGTGCCAGCAGTTTCGTTACGGATATGACCTACGAGCAGTACTTC.

This clonotype was seen many times. This chain links TRBV4-3 with TRBJ2-5; D gene unclear. This CDR3 is 15 amino acids long. Germline V gene sequence: CDR1 LGHNA, CDR2 YSLEER. Trimming took off 4 bases at V and 4 bases at J, with 16 bases between the two ends. This CDR3 is CASSPQASRGETQYF. The CDR3 DNA is TGCGCCAGCAGCCCCCAAGCCTCTAGAGGAGAGACCCAGTACTTC.

V is TRBV29-1 and J is TRBJ1-1, with D unclear. The CDR3 runs 12 residues. The V gene's germline CDR1 is SQVTM and CDR2 ANQGSEA. V lost 7 bases and J lost 0, with 9 bases in between. For the CDR3, the DNA is TGCAGCGCCGACGTAATGAACACTGAAGCTTTCTTT. Encoded protein: CSADVMNTEAFF.

This clonotype was counted ten times or more. The chain joins TRBV29-1 to TRBJ1-5, with a possible D match to TRBD1 (5 bases). The germline CDR1 and CDR2 sequences are SQVTM and ANQGSEA. CDR3 size: 12 residues. Trimming stripped 0 bases from V and 13 bases from J, with 13 bases between. The CDR3 DNA is TGCAGCGTTGAAGATCGAGGGGAGCTACAGCATTTT. The encoded protein is CSVEDRGELQHF.

The sample holds many counts of this clonotype. The chain links TRBV12-3 or TRBV12-4 to TRBJ1-2; the D is unclear. The CDR3 totals 13 residues. V lost 2 bases and J lost 8, with 12 bases in between. In DNA form, the CDR3 reads TGTGCCAGCAGTTTAATGGCATATGCCGGCTACACCTTC. It is translated as CASSLMAYAGYTF.

This clonotype came up many times. The conserved phenylalanine or tryptophan is not found at the CDR3 terminus, so this likely reflects a read error. The chain links TRBV11-2 to TRBJ1-5, with D hard to call. V dropped 5 bases and J dropped 4 bases, with 15 bases sitting between them. The germline V gene has CDR1 SGHAT and CDR2 FQNNGV. CDR3 length equals 15 residues. The CDR3 is CASSVTTGGNQPQHL. CDR3 nucleotide sequence: TGTGCCAGCAGCGTGACGACGGGCGGGAATCAGCCCCAGCATCTT.

This clonotype was detected ten times or more. This chain links TRBV5-1 with TRBJ1-2; possible D gene TRBD1, 5 bases. The CDR3 has 16 amino acids. Trimming stripped 0 bases from V and 4 bases from J, with 16 bases between. Germline V gene lookup returns CDR1 SGHRS and CDR2 YFSETQ. The DNA of the CDR3 is TGCGCCAGCAGCTTGGCTGAGGGGATTTGGGGCTATGGCTACACCTTC. Its translation is CASSLAEGIWGYGYTF.

This clonotype was seen repeatedly, ten times or more. The CDR3 coding sequence is TGTGCCAGCAGTTACTCGAGGGCCGAGGCCTACACCTTC. Translated: CASSYSRAEAYTF. The chain recombines TRBV6-5 with TRBJ1-2; D gene uncertain. The CDR3 covers 13 residues. In germline, CDR1 is MNHEY, CDR2 SVGAGI. Trimming stripped 0 bases from V and 10 bases from J, with 12 bases between.

The CDR3 protein is CASSLSLTAENTGELFF. CDR3 coding DNA: TGTGCCAGCAGCTTATCTCTTACAGCAGAAAACACCGGGGAGCTGTTTTTT. The rearrangement uses TRBV11-2 and TRBJ2-2; D not certain. Germline loops: CDR1 SGHAT, CDR2 FQNNGV. The CDR3 is 17 amino acids. The V end lost 2 bases, the J end lost 2 bases, and 15 bases lay between the germline ends.

This clonotype was recorded many times. The V gene is TRBV2, the J gene TRBJ1-3, with a possible D match to TRBD1 (5 bases). Trimming took 2 bases from V and 0 from J, leaving 11 bases between them. The CDR3 consists of 16 residues. From germline, CDR1 is SNHLY and CDR2 FYNNEI. Written as DNA, the CDR3 is TGTGCCAGCAGTGAACGCGTAGGGGTCTCTGGAAACACCATATATTTT. This encodes CASSERVGVSGNTIYF.

The table lists this clonotype with a few counts. The DNA for the CDR3 is TGTGCCAGCAGTTACGGCATTCGCGGAAGCACAGATACGCAGTATTTT. Protein sequence: CASSYGIRGSTDTQYF. The chain is built from TRBV6-2 or TRBV6-3 and TRBJ2-3; D is undetermined. V lost 2 bases to trimming and J lost 0 bases, with 12 bases between them. Germline lookup yields CDR1 MNHEY and CDR2 SVGEGT. The CDR3 consists of 16 residues.

This clonotype has ten or more counts. Written as DNA, the CDR3 is TGTGCCAGCACTGCTTACCGGTACGGCACCGGGGAGCTGTTTTTT. It encodes CASTAYRYGTGELFF. The genes are TRBV11-2 and TRBJ2-2; no reliable D call. The CDR3 is 15 amino acids. Trimming left V 7 bases short and J 4 bases short, with 16 bases between. From germline, CDR1 is SGHAT and CDR2 FQNNGV.

This clonotype was detected many times. This chain links TRBV6-1 with TRBJ1-1, with D tentatively TRBD1 (5 bases). V lost 11 bases and J lost 0, with 16 bases in between. Germline V gives CDR1 MNHNS, CDR2 SASEGT. The CDR3 loop spans 14 amino acids. CDR3 protein: CAGRQWGMNTEAFF. Written as DNA, the CDR3 is TGTGCCGGCCGACAGTGGGGGATGAACACTGAAGCTTTCTTT.

The CDR3 here is CASSYMGLAGVGELFF. The CDR3 DNA sequence: TGTGCCAGCAGCTATATGGGACTAGCGGGAGTCGGGGAGCTGTTTTTT. The chain carries TRBV7-3 and TRBJ2-2, with 14 nucleotides matching TRBD2. The length of the CDR3 is 16 residues. The ends lost 4 bases at V and 7 bases at J; junction bases unmatched: 5. CDR1 is SGHTA and CDR2 is FQGTGA in the germline V gene. Full variable domain (remainder filled in from reference TRBV7-3 and TRBJ2-2): GAGVSQTPSNKVTEKGKYVELRCDPISGHTALYWYRQSLGQGPEFLIYFQGTGAADDSGLPNDRFFAVRPEGSVSTLKIQRTERGDSAVYLCASSYMGLAGVGELFFGEGSRLTVL.

Many counts were recorded for this clonotype. The CDR3 nucleotides are TGTGCCAGCAGCTTAGCTAGACAGGTCGGCGCTGAAGCTTTCTTT. Amino acid sequence: CASSLARQVGAEAFF. The V gene is TRBV11-2, the J gene TRBJ1-1, with a tentative D call TRBD1 (6 bases). The CDR3 runs to 15 residues. The germline V and J ends were trimmed by 1 base and 6 bases, with 15 bases remaining between them. The germline V gene encodes CDR1 SGHAT and CDR2 FQNNGV.